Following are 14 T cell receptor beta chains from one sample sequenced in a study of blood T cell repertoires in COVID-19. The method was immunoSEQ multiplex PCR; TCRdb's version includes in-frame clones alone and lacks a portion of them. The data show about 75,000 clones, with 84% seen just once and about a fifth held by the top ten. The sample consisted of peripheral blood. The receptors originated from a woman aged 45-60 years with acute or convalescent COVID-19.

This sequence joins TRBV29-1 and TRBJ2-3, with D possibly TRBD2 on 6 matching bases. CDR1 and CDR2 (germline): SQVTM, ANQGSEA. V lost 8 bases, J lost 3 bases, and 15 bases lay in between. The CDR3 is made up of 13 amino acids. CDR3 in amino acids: CSPFAGSTDTQYF. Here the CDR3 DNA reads TGCAGCCCCTTTGCGGGATCGACAGATACGCAGTATTTT.

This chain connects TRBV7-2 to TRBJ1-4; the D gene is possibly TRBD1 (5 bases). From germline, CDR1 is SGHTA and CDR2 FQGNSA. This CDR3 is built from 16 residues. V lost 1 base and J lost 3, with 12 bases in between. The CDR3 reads CASSLGTGRSNEKLFF. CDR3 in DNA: TGTGCCAGCAGCTTAGGCACAGGACGGTCTAATGAAAAACTGTTTTTT.

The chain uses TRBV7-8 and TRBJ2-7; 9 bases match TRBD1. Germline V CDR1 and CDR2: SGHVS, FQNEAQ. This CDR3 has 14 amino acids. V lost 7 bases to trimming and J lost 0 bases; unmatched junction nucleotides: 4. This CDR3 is CASTPDRGSYEQYF. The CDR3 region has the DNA TGTGCCAGCACCCCGGACAGGGGCTCCTACGAGCAGTACTTC.

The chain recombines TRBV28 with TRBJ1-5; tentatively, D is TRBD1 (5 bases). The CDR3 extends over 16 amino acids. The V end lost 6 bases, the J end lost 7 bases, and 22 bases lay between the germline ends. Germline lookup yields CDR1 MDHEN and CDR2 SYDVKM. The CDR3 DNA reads TGTGCCAGCAGGCTCCCGACGGGCCAGGGCGGACAGCCCCAGCATTTT. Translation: CASRLPTGQGGQPQHF.

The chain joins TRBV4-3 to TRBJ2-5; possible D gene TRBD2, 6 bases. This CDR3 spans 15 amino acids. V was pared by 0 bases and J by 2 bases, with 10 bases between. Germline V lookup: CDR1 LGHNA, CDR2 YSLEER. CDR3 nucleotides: TGCGCCAGCAGCCAAGATCAGCGGGCACAAGAGACCCAGTACTTC. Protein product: CASSQDQRAQETQYF.

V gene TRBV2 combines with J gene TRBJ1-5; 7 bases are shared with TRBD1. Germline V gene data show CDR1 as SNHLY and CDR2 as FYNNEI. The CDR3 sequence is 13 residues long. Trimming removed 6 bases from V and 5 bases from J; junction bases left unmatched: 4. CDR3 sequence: CASRGGAYQPQHF. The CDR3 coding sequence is TGTGCCAGCAGAGGGGGCGCATATCAGCCCCAGCATTTT.

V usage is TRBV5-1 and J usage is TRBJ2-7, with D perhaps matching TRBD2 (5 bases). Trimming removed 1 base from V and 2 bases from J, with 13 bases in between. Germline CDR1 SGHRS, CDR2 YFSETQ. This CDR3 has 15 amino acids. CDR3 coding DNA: TGCGCCAGCAGCTTGCTTCAGCGGAGCACCTACGAGCAGTACTTC. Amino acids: CASSLLQRSTYEQYF.

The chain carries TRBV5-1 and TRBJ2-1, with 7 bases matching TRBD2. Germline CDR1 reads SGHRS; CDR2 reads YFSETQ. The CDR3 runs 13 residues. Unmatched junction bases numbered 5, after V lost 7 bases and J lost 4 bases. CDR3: CASGGGVYNEQFF. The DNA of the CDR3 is TGCGCCAGCGGGGGGGGAGTATACAATGAGCAGTTCTTC.

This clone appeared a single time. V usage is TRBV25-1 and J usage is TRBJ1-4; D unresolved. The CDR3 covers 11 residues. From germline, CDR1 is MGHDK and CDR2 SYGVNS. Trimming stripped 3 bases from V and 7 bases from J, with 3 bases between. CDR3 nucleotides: TGTGCCAGCAGTGATCTTGAAAAACTGTTTTTT. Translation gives CASSDLEKLFF.

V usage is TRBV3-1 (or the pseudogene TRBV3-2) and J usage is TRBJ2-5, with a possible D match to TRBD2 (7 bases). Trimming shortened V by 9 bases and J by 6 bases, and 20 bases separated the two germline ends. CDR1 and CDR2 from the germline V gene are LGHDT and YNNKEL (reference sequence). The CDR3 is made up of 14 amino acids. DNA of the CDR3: TGTGCCAGTCATCGGGGGGCCCCCTTAAAGACCCAGTACTTC. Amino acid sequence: CASHRGAPLKTQYF.

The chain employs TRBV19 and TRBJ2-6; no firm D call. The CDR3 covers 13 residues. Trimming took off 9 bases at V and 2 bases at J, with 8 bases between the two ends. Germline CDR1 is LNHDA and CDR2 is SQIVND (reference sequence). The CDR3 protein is CASLRTGANVLTF. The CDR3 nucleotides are TGTGCCAGCCTGAGGACTGGGGCCAACGTCCTGACTTTC. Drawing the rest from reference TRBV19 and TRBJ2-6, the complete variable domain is DGGITQSPKYLFRKEGQNVTLSCEQNLNHDAMYWYRQDPGQGLRLIYYSQIVNDFQKGDIAEGYSVSREKKESFPLTVTSAQKNPTAFYLCASLRTGANVLTFGAGSRLTVL.

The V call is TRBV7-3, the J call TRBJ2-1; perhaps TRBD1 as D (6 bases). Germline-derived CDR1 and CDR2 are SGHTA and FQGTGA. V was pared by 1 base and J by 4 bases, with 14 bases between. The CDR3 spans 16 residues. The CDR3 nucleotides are TGTGCCAGCAGCTTAAATTCGGGACAACCTTACAATGAGCAGTTCTTC. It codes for CASSLNSGQPYNEQFF.

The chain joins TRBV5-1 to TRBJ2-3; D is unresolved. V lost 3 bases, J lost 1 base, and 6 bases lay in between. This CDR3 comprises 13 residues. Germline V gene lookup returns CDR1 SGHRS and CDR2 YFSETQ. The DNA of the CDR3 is TGCGCCAGCAGCTATGGCCGCACAGATACGCAGTATTTT. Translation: CASSYGRTDTQYF.

This CDR3 is CASPAGPSRYEQYF. The CDR3 DNA reads TGTGCCAGCCCAGCGGGACCGAGCCGTTACGAGCAGTACTTC. V and J are TRBV21-1 and TRBJ2-7; the DNA was not used to check the table's D call, TRBD2. TRBV21-1 is a recognized pseudogene. The CDR3 contains 14 residues.